This T cell receptor beta chain comes out of a study of response to subunit inactivated influenza vaccine. This CDR3 region has 16 residues. Trimming took 0 bases from V and 5 from J; bases not matched to a gene: 6. CDR1 is MGHRA and CDR2 is YSYEKL in the germline V gene. Study results and limitations: New T cells are recruited in small numbers by each seasonal influenza vaccination, according to the authors' suggestion.

TCRdb analysed the RT-PCR reads with MiXCR anew, one entry per CDR3 protein. Of around 490,000 distinct CDR3 sequences listed, 6% to 9% are singletons. This clonotype was counted only a few times. Its antigen is as yet unknown. The receptor's source is a man aged 45-69 years who received an inactivated influenza vaccine. The chain has TRBV4-1 and TRBJ1-2, with 10 bases that match TRBD1. The sample was PBMCs from blood, taken less than 30 months after vaccination. The DNA of the CDR3 is TGCGCCAGCAGCCAAGACGGGACAGGGGACGCATATGGCTACACCTTC. It specifies CASSQDGTGDAYGYTF.